This TCR beta chain was sequenced during a study of Ad26.COV2.S vaccination and SARS-CoV-2 variants (dated by TCRdb to 2020 to 2023). Describing the broader study: Donors in the vaccine arm were drawn from COV1001, a multicentre, randomized, double-blind, placebo-controlled phase I-IIa trial testing Ad26.COV2.S in healthy adults. Blinding of investigators to trial group allocation was maintained during experiments and outcome assessment. TCRbeta repertoire sequencing served as the tool for gauging how specific and how broad the SARS-CoV-2-reactive T cell receptors were following Ad26.COV2.S vaccination. Ad26.COV2.S was administered intramuscularly at 5 x 10^10 or 1 x 10^11 viral particles, either as a single shot or as two shots given 56 days apart. The TCR-sequenced set comprised approximately 30 samples: about 19 Ad26.COV2.S vaccine recipients, 5 placebo recipients and 8 SARS-CoV-2 convalescent individuals. Participants in the trial were split at random into five groups of five each, receiving low-dose or high-dose Ad26.COV2.S once or twice, or else placebo on both occasions.

The immunoSEQ Assay was the method used to sequence TCRbeta CDR3 regions. After extraction, genomic DNA underwent amplification by bias-controlled multiplex PCR, followed by high-throughput sequencing. On the authors' methods: To quantify the absolute abundance of every unique TCRbeta CDR3 region, sequences were collapsed and filtered. T cell fraction was estimated by normalizing TCRbeta template counts to usable DNA, with usable DNA measured through amplification of reference genes found in all nucleated cells. Repertoire TCRs were annotated as SARS-CoV-2-specific when V gene, CDR3 amino acid sequence and J gene were exactly matched to a known reactive TCR set. The reference SARS-CoV-2 TCR set was derived from MIRA and filtered for enrichment in COVID-19-positive ImmuneCODE repertoires, a step that removed public or cross-reactive TCRs. Drawing on the MIRA antigens, annotated TCRs were analysed further at the level of specific ORF or position within ORF. Breadth was defined as annotated unique rearrangements over total unique productive rearrangements; depth was the summed frequency of those rearrangements. Two-sided Wilcoxon rank-sum tests were applied when comparing TCR breadth between groups. TCRdb took over this immuneACCESS table, retaining in-frame rearrangements with V and J assigned. Such tables are incomplete; in checked studies, under half of the missing clones stem from an unresolved V gene, and the remainder is unexplained. The V and J calls and the clone size are those of that table, but D and trimming were determined from the DNA. The sample table records about 400,000 clones; around 92% of these occur just once. The leading ten clones occupy under 2% of the sample.

This sample's treatment or condition label indicates: some 20 received Ad26.COV2.S at low or high dose, single or two shots; five or six received placebo; per-sample allocation not given. For vaccine and placebo recipients, the sequenced repertoires came from samples collected on day 63 after the first injection. Cohort 1b enrolled about 25 adults aged 18-55 years at a single site in Boston, USA, between 29 July and 7 August 2020. As a vaccine, Ad26.COV2.S was a replication-incompetent adenovirus type 26 vector that expressed a prefusion-stabilized SARS-CoV-2 spike protein derived from the original Wuhan strain. With respect to this clone: Its target antigen remains unknown. Base-call qualities are not available, and no considerably larger clone is one nucleotide away.

Per the germline V gene, KGHDR is the CDR1 and SFDVKD is the CDR2. The germline V and J ends show losses of 4 bases and 4 bases respectively, and no gene match explains 3 bases of the junction. Spanning cysteine to phenylalanine, the CDR3 consists of 14 amino acids. The kept DNA is CDR3 alone, 42 bases in frame from the first base. General findings and caveats noted by the study authors: Comparable non-spike TCR breadth was observed between vaccine and placebo recipients, consistent with only spike being contained in the vaccine. The authors noted that the TCR breadth and depth analyses may have underestimated total T cell responses. Higher spike-specific TCR breadth was observed in Ad26.COV2.S recipients than in placebo recipients (P = 0.0014). The study was not powered to compare responses between vaccine doses or regimens. Substantial breadth of spike-specific CD8+ and CD4+ T cell responses was reported after vaccination.

Sequencing used peripheral blood, obtained in a trial of Ad26.COV2.S vaccine versus placebo. The V and J segments used are TRBV24-1 and TRBJ2-3; 8 central nucleotides agree with TRBD2. This TCR derives from a person between 18 and 59 years old who received the Ad26.COV2.S COVID-19 vaccine or a placebo. The CDR3 amino acid sequence is: CATSDGGAADTQYF. The bases are TGTGCCACCAGTGACGGGGGGGCAGCAGATACGCAGTATTTT.